This TCR beta chain originates from a study of blood T cells in healthy people across ages. About the study: T cells yielded about one barcoded beta molecule per two cells through template switching.

Germline lookup yields CDR1 SGDLS and CDR2 YYNGEE. Trimming took 4 bases from V and 4 from J, leaving 8 bases between them. This CDR3 is 12 amino acids long. This clonotype occurred many times. Primed by a sample-barcoded 5' primer and a J-beta primer mix, a second PCR proceeded for 7 to 11 cycles. The template-switch adaptor was a 5' adaptor with 12 random nucleotides. It tagged each cDNA molecule. Using its own MiXCR run on the 5' RACE reads, TCRdb lists one record per CDR3 protein. The data show some 800,000 distinct CDR3 sequences, around 42% seen once. The source is a man between 60 and 70 years old in good health. The sample comprised blood. This chain connects TRBV9 to TRBJ1-2, with unresolved D. CDR3 bases: TGTGCCAGCAGCTTGAGTAGCTATGGCTACACCTTC. Encoded protein: CASSLSSYGYTF.